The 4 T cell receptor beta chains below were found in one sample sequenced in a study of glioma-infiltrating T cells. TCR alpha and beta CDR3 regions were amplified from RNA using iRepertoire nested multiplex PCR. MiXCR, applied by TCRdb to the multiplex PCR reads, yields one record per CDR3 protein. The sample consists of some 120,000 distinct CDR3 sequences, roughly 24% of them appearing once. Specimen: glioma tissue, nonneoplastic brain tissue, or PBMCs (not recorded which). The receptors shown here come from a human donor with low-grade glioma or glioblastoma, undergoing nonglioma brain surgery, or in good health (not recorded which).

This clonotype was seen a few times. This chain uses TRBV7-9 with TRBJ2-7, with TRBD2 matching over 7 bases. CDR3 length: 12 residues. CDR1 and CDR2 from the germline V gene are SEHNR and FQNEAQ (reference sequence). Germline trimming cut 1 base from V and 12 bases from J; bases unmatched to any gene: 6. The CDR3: CASSLVGGVPYF. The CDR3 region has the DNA TGTGCCAGCAGCTTAGTTGGGGGGGTCCCGTACTTC.

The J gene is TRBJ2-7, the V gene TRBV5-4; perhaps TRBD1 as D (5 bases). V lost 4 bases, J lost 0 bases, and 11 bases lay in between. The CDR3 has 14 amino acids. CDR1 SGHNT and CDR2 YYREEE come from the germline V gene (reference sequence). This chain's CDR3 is CASSLDRSSYEQYF. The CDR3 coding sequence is TGTGCCAGCAGCCTAGACAGAAGCTCCTACGAGCAGTACTTC.

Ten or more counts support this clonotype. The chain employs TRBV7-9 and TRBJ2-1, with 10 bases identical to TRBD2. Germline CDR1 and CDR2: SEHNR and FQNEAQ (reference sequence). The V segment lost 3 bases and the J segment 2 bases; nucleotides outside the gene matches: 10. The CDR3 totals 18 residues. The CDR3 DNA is TGTGCCAGCAGCTTGGGTGGGACTAGCGTTACTACCTACAATGAGCAGTTCTTC. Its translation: CASSLGGTSVTTYNEQFF.

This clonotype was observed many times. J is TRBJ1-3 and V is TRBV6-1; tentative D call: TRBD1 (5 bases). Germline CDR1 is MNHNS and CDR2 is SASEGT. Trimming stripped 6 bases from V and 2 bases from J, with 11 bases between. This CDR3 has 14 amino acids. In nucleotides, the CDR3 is TGTGCCAGCAGAACCGGGACGGCTGGAAACACCATATATTTT. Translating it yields CASRTGTAGNTIYF.